Here is one T cell receptor beta chain with its context. This specimen belongs to a study of blood T cell repertoires in COVID-19. In the authors' methods: Amplification from reference gene primers served as the basis for estimated nucleated cell counts. Repertoires were generated with immunoSEQ multiplex PCR, while TCRdb's copy carries only in-frame clones and drops some. V, J and clone size are taken as reported in that table, and D and trimming were inferred from the DNA itself. The sample records around 100,000 clones, around 83% being singletons. The sample consisted of peripheral blood. This TCR was recovered from a man aged 35-49 years with acute or convalescent COVID-19.

The CDR3 loop reads CASSLGGQVQETQYF. Written as DNA, the CDR3 is TGTGCCAGCAGCTTAGGGGGACAGGTCCAAGAGACCCAGTACTTC. The chain links TRBV7-2 to TRBJ2-5, with 8 bases identical to TRBD1. Germline loops: CDR1 SGHTA, CDR2 FQGNSA. V lost 1 base to trimming and J lost 1 base; unmatched junction nucleotides: 2. The CDR3 length is 15 residues.